Shown below are 14 T cell receptor beta chains from a single sample sequenced in a study of monozygotic twins with inflammatory bowel disease (dated by TCRdb to between 2018 and 2021). Preparation of the library involved 5' RACE. Instrument used: Illumina HiSeq 2500. TCRdb reprocessed the reads, reporting each CDR3 protein sequence once and no DNA. For this sample, the table gives about 200,000 distinct CDR3 sequences. Around 7.6% of the sample comes from the top ten. Material for sequencing was blood. The receptors derive from a human donor with ulcerative colitis or Crohn's disease, or a healthy co-twin of an affected twin (not recorded which).

The CDR3 sequence: CSAPARDTFNTDTQYF. The chain employs TRBV20-1 and TRBJ2-3; TCRdb names TRBD1, which stays unverified in the absence of DNA. Germline assignment: CDR1 DFQATT and CDR2 SNEGSKA (reference sequence). The CDR3 length is 16 residues.

The V gene is TRBV27, the J gene TRBJ2-7. Germline V gene data show CDR1 as MNHEY and CDR2 as SMNVEV (reference sequence). The length of the CDR3 is 12 residues. CDR3 residues: CASSLDGDEQYF.

The V gene is TRBV5-1, the J gene TRBJ2-7; no DNA is available, so the TRBD1 call from TCRdb remains unchecked. This CDR3 spans 14 amino acids. Germline V gene lookup returns CDR1 SGHRS and CDR2 YFSETQ. The CDR3 region is CASSLTGDFYEQYF.

The chain carries TRBV11-2 and TRBJ1-1. This CDR3 comprises 14 residues. Germline CDR1 reads SGHAT; CDR2 reads FQNNGV. CDR3 in amino acids: CASSFLAGPTEAFF.

The rearrangement links TRBV7-2 to TRBJ1-6. There are 13 residues in the CDR3. Germline lookup yields CDR1 SGHTA and CDR2 FQGNSA. CDR3 sequence reads: CASSVQRNSPLHF.

The genes are TRBV24-1 and TRBJ1-2; as DNA is missing, the TRBD1 call by TCRdb cannot be tested. There are 15 residues in the CDR3. Germline CDR1 reads KGHDR; CDR2 reads SFDVKD. CDR3: CATSDDTYRGSGYTF.

V usage is TRBV27 and J usage is TRBJ1-1; with no DNA, the TCRdb D assignment of TRBD1 cannot be verified. Germline V gene sequence: CDR1 MNHEY, CDR2 SMNVEV (reference sequence). This CDR3 is 15 amino acids long. CDR3 residues: CASRNRGEGNTEAFF.

This chain connects TRBV29-1 to TRBJ2-1; without DNA, the TCRdb call of TRBD2 cannot be checked. Germline-derived CDR1 and CDR2 are SQVTM and ANQGSEA. This CDR3 has 14 residues. Here the CDR3 reads CSARTSGPYNEQFF.

The chain uses TRBV12-3 or TRBV12-4 and TRBJ2-7. This CDR3 has 13 residues. The CDR3 is CASSLASSYEQYF.

J is TRBJ2-1 and V is TRBV6-1; TCRdb indicates TRBD1, and absent DNA this call remains unverified. The CDR3 length is 16 residues. The germline gives CDR1 MNHNS, CDR2 SASEGT. CDR3 residues: CASRPEGRPDYNEQFF.

The rearrangement joins TRBV30 to TRBJ2-5. Germline V gene lookup returns CDR1 GTSNPN and CDR2 SVGIG (reference sequence). The CDR3 extends over 12 amino acids. The CDR3 is CAWSLTEETQYF. Based on the CDR3 plus reference TRBV30 and TRBJ2-5, the full variable domain is SQTIHQWPATLVQPVGSPLSLECTVEGTSNPNLYWYRQAAGRGLQLLFYSVGIGQISSEVPQNLSASRPQDRQFILSSKKLLLSDSGFYLCAWSLTEETQYFGPGTRLLVL.

J is TRBJ2-3 and V is TRBV29-1. This CDR3 contains 14 residues. Germline CDR1 is SQVTM and CDR2 is ANQGSEA. CDR3 sequence: CSVEDDRQADTQYF.

The chain has TRBV7-3 and TRBJ2-3; the D gene TCRdb calls, TRBD1, cannot be checked with no DNA. CDR3 length equals 15 residues. Germline V gene lookup returns CDR1 SGHTA and CDR2 FQGTGA. The CDR3 protein is CASSLWPGSTDTQYF.

J is TRBJ2-5 and V is TRBV20-1; without DNA, the TCRdb call of TRBD1 cannot be checked. This CDR3 is 14 amino acids long. Germline CDR1 and CDR2: DFQATT and SNEGSKA (reference sequence). The CDR3: CSAREGGRQETQYF.